This T cell receptor (beta chain) was profiled in a study of CD8 T cells in ankylosing spondylitis. Whole-study findings and limits: Seemingly characteristic of ankylosing spondylitis blood was a TCR beta motif consisting of about 8 highly homologous variants. Certain motif variants had earlier been reported in reactive arthritis synovial fluid and blood. According to the report, clones linked to the disease were significantly enriched in matched synovial fluid samples taken from ankylosing spondylitis patients.

Using quantitative 5'-RACE with molecular barcodes, the authors made TCR beta libraries. TCRdb independently ran MiXCR on the 5' RACE reads; one entry per CDR3 protein. Of about 800,000 distinct CDR3 sequences in the sample, approximately 12% were seen once. CDR1 and CDR2 from the germline V gene are DFQATT and SNEGSKA (reference sequence). The length of the CDR3 is 14 residues. Between the trimmed V and J ends, which lost 6 bases and 3 bases, there was a span of 16 bases. The table lists this clonotype with many counts. Its specificity is unknown. The receptor was derived from a male donor with ankylosing spondylitis. The sequencing sample was made of blood, either unsorted or a sorted T cell fraction (not recorded which). V gene TRBV20-1 combines with J gene TRBJ2-3, with D tentatively TRBD1 (6 bases). CDR3 sequence: CSASRGQGTDTQYF. CDR3 nucleotide sequence: TGCAGTGCCTCACGGGGCCAGGGGACAGATACGCAGTATTTT.